This T cell receptor beta chain was documented in a study of blood T cell repertoires in COVID-19. Per the germline V gene, CDR1 is GTSNPN and CDR2 is SVGIG (reference sequence). The length of the CDR3 is 12 residues. The germline V and J ends were trimmed by 4 bases and 4 bases, with 10 bases remaining between them. Only in-frame clones appear in the TCRdb table, and some are missing; sequencing was by immunoSEQ multiplex PCR. The sample shows roughly 60,000 clones, roughly 86% of them seen only once. Material: peripheral blood. V is TRBV30 and J is TRBJ1-1, with unresolved D. The sequence was collected from a man in his sixties with active COVID-19. The CDR3 bases are TGTGCCTGGAACCCAGCGGGCACTGAAGCTTTCTTT. Protein sequence: CAWNPAGTEAFF.